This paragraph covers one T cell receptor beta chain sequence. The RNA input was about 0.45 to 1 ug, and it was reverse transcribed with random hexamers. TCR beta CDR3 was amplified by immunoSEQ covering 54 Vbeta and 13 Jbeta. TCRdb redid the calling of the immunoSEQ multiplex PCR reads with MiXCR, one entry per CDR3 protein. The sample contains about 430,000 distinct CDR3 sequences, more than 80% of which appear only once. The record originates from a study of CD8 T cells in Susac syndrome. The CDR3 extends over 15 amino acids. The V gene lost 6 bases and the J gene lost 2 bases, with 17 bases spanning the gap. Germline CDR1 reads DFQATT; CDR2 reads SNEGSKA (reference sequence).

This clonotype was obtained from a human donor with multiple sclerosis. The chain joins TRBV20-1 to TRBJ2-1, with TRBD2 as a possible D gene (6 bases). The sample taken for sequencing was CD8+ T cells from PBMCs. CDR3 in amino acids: CSARPGLPTYNEQFF. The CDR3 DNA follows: TGCAGTGCCAGACCGGGACTCCCTACCTACAATGAGCAGTTCTTC.